This TCR beta chain is from a study of a mutant IDH1 vaccine in newly diagnosed glioma. Study as a whole: Patients in the study were vaccinated eight times, receiving shots in weeks 1, 3, 5, 7, 11, 15, 19 and 23. Earlier care involved radiotherapy, temozolomide, or both, and the majority received both.

General study findings and limits: It was over 85% of patients that developed vaccine-induced immune responses. With respect to changes in top peripheral T cell clonotypes, pseudoprogression seemed unrelated.

About this clone itself: Antigen specificity is unknown.

Sequencing was performed with immunoSEQ multiplex PCR; in TCRdb, only in-frame clones are kept and a portion is missing. Counted here are under 70,000 clones, about 86% occurring once; the ten biggest clones make up over 7%. The germline V gene encodes CDR1 SNHLY and CDR2 FYNNEI. The CDR3 is 15 amino acids. Trimming cost V 4 bases and J 0 bases, with 10 bases left between them. Time point indicated: week 5, during vaccination. The investigators gave 300 ug of mutant IDH1 20-mer peptide in each vaccine dose, together with topical imiquimod. The sequences come from PBMCs, collected from a glioma patient whose treatment included an IDH1 peptide vaccine. This receptor was taken from a woman between 50 and 59 years old with glioma. The chain joins TRBV2 to TRBJ2-1; a possible D gene is TRBD1 (6 bases). The CDR3 DNA follows: TGTGCCAGCAGTGGGGGACAAAGCTCCTACAATGAGCAGTTCTTC. Protein sequence: CASSGGQSSYNEQFF.